The TCR beta chain under discussion was sequenced for a study of cytomegalovirus exposure and HLA in healthy donors. Regarding the study as a whole: As confirmed in vitro, three CMV-associated chains were specific for CMV antigens.

Vbeta (60) and Jbeta (13) primers were used in the PCR. Data came from immunoSEQ multiplex PCR; TCRdb stores just in-frame clones and leaves some out. Of approximately 100,000 clones listed, roughly 76% were seen once; the top ten hold around 5.8%. As concerns this clone: Its antigen is currently unknown.

Germline V lookup: CDR1 SGHRS, CDR2 YFSETQ. The CDR3 totals 16 residues. Losses at the gene ends were 0 bases for V and 5 bases for J; bases not matched to a gene: 7. Specimen: PBMCs. The receptor was derived from a woman between 50 and 59 years old in good health and CMV-seropositive. The V and J genes are TRBV5-1 and TRBJ2-7, with 11 bases identical to TRBD2. In nucleotides, the CDR3 is TGCGCCAGCAGCTTGGGTCCTAGCGGGGGGAGCCACGAGCAGTACTTC. Translating gives CASSLGPSGGSHEQYF.